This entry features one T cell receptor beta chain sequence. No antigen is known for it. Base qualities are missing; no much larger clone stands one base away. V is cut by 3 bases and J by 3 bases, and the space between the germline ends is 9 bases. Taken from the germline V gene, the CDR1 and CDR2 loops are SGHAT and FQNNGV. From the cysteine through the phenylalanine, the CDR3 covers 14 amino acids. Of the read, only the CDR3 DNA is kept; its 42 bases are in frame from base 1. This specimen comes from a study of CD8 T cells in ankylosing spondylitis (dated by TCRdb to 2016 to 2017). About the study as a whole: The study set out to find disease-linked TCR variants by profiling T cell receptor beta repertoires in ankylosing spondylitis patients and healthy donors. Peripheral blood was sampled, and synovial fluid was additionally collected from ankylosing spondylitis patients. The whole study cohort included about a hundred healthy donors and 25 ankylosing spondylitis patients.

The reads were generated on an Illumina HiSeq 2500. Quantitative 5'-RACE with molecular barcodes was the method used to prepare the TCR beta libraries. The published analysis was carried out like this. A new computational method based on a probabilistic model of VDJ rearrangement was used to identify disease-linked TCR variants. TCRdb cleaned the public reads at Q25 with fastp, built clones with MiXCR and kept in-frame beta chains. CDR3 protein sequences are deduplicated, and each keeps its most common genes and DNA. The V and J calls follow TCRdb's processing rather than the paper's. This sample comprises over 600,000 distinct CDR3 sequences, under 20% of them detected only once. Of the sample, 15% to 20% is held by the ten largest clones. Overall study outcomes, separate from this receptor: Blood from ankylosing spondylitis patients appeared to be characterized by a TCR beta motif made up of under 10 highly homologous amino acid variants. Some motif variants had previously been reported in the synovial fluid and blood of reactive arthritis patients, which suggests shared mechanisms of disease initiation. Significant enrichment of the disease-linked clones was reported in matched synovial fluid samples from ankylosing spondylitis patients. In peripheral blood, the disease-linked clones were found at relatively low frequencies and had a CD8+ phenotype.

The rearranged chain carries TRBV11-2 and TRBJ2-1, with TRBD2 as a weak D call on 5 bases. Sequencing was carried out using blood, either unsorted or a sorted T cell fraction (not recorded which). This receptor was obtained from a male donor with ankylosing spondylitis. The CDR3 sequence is CASSFSRDYNEQFF. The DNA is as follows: TGTGCCAGCAGCTTTTCCCGGGACTACAATGAGCAGTTCTTC. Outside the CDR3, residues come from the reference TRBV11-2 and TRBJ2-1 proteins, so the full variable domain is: EAGVAQSPRYKIIEKRQSVAFWCNPISGHATLYWYQQILGQGPKLLIQFQNNGVVDDSQLPKDRFSAERLKGVDSTLKIQPAKLEDSAVYLCASSFSRDYNEQFFGPGTRLTVL.